The following is a T cell receptor beta chain sequence with its context. This CDR3 contains 15 residues. The data were obtained in a study of blood T cell repertoires in COVID-19. TCRdb keeps only in-frame clones here, not all; method: immunoSEQ multiplex PCR. The sample contains around 86,000 clones, 85% of which appear only once. The sample comprised peripheral blood. The V call is TRBV21-1, the J call TRBJ1-1; the table's D call, TRBD1, has no DNA check behind it. TRBV21-1 is reported as a pseudogene. This TCR was sampled from a man older than 75 with acute or convalescent COVID-19. The CDR3 sequence: CASSHRQGGHTEAFF. DNA of the CDR3: TGTGCCAGCAGCCACCGACAGGGCGGGCACACTGAAGCTTTCTTT.